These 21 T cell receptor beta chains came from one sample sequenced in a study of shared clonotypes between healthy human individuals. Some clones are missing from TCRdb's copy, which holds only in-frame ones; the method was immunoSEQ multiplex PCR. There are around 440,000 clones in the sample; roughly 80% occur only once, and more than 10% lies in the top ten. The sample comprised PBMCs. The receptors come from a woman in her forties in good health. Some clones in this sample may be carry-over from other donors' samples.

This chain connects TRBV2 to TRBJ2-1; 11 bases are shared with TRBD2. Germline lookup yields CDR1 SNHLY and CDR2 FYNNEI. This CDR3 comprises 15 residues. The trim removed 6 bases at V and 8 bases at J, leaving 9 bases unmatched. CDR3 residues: CASRQTSGKVHEQFF. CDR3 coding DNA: TGTGCCAGCAGGCAGACTAGCGGGAAGGTTCATGAGCAGTTCTTC.

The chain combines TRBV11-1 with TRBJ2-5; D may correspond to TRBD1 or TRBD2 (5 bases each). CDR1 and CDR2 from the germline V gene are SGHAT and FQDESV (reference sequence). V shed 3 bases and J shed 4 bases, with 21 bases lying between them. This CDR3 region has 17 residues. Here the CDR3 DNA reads TGTGCCAGCAGCTTGGGGGTCGGCAGGACTCCCGGAGAGACCCAGTACTTC. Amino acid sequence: CASSLGVGRTPGETQYF.

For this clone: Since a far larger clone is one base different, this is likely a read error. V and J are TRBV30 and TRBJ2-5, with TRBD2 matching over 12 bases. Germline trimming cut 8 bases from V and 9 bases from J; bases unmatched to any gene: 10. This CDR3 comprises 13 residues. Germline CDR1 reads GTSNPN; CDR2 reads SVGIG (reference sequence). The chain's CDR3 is CAGSRTSGTAQYF. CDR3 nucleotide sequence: TGTGCCGGAAGTAGGACTAGCGGGACAGCCCAGTACTTC.

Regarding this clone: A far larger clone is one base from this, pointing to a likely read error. CDR3 sequence reads: CASSLVAGVTYEQYF. In nucleotides, the CDR3 is TGCGCCAGCAGCCTCGTGGCAGGGGTAACCTACGAGCAGTACTTC. The chain has TRBV5-1 and TRBJ2-7; D possibly corresponds to TRBD1 (6 bases). V was trimmed by 4 bases and J by 2 bases, leaving 16 bases between them. Germline V gene data show CDR1 as SGHRS and CDR2 as YFSETQ. The CDR3 consists of 15 residues.

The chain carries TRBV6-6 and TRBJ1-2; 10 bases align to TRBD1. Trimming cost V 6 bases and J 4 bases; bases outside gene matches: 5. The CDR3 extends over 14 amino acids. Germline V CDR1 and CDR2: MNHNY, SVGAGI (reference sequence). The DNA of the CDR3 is TGTGCCAGCAGCCCCGGGACAGGGGTCTATGGCTACACCTTC. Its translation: CASSPGTGVYGYTF.

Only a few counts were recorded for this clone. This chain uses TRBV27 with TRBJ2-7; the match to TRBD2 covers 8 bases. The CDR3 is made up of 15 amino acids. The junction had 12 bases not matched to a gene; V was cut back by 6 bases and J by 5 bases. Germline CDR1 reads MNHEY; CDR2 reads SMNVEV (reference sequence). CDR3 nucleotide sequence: TGTGCCAGCAGGCGATTGACTAGCGCTCGGGACGAGCAGTACTTC. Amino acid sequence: CASRRLTSARDEQYF.

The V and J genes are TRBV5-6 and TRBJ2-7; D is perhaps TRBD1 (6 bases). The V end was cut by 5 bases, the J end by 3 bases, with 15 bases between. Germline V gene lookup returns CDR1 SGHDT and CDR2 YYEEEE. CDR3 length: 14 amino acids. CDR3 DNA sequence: TGTGCCAGCAGAAATTACAGGGTGAGCTACGAGCAGTACTTC. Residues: CASRNYRVSYEQYF.

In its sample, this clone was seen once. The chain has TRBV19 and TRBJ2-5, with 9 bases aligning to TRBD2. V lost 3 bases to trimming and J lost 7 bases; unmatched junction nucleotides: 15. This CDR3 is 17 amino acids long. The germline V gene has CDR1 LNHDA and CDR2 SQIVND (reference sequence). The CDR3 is CASSIQPLGTSTTTQYF. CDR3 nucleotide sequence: TGTGCCAGTAGTATCCAACCCCTCGGGACTAGCACTACGACCCAGTACTTC.

CDR3 loop: CASSIALTNEQFF. The CDR3 DNA sequence: TGTGCCAGTAGTATAGCGTTGACCAATGAGCAGTTCTTC. J is TRBJ2-1 and V is TRBV19; D not resolved. CDR3 length: 13 amino acids. Germline V gene data show CDR1 as LNHDA and CDR2 as SQIVND (reference sequence). The V end lost 1 base, the J end lost 6 bases, and 7 bases lay between the germline ends. Full variable domain (remainder filled in from reference TRBV19 and TRBJ2-1): DGGITQSPKYLFRKEGQNVTLSCEQNLNHDAMYWYRQDPGQGLRLIYYSQIVNDFQKGDIAEGYSVSREKKESFPLTVTSAQKNPTAFYLCASSIALTNEQFFGPGTRLTVL.

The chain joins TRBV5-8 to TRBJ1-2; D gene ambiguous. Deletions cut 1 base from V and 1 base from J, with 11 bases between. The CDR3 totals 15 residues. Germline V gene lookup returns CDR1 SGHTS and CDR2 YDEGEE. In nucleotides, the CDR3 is TGTGCCAGCAGCTTGCCTAGACTTTTTAACTATGGCTACACCTTC. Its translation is CASSLPRLFNYGYTF.

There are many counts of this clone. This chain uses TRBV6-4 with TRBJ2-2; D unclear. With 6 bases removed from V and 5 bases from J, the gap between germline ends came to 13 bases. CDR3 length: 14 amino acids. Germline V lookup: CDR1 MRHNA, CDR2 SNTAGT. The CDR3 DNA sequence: TGTGCCAGCAGCGTCGACGCCCCGACCGGGGAGCTGTTTTTT. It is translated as CASSVDAPTGELFF.

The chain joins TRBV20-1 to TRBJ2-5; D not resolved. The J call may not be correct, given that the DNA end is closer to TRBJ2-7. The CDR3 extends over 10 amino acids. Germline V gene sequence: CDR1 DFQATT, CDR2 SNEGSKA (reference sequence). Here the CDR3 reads CSAENYEQYF. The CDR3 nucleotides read TGCAGTGCTGAAAACTACGAGCAGTACTTC.

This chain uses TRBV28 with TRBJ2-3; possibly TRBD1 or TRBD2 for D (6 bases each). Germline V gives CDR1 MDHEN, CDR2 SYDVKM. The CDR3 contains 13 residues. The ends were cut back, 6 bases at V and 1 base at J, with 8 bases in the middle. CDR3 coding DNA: TGTGCCAGCAGGAGGGGGGGCACAGATACGCAGTATTTT. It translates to CASRRGGTDTQYF.

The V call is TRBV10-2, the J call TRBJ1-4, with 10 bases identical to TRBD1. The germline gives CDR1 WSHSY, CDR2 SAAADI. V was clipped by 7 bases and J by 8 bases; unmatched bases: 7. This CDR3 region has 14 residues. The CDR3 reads CASKGQGGGEKLFF. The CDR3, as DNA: TGCGCCAGCAAAGGACAGGGGGGGGGAGAAAAACTGTTTTTT.

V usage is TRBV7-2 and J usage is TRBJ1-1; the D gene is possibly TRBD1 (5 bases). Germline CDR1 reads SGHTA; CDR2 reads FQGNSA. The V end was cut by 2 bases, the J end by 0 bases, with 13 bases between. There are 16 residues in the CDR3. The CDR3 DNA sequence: TGTGCCAGCAGCTTAATTGGGGGGGTAATGAACACTGAAGCTTTCTTT. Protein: CASSLIGGVMNTEAFF.

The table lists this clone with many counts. Here the CDR3 reads CASSLGAMARDEKLFF. The CDR3 bases are TGCGCCAGCAGCTTAGGCGCCATGGCGAGGGATGAAAAACTGTTTTTT. This chain joins TRBV5-1 and TRBJ1-4; D is ambiguous. Trimming stripped 2 bases from V and 6 bases from J, with 17 bases between. The CDR3 extends over 16 amino acids. The germline V gene encodes CDR1 SGHRS and CDR2 YFSETQ.

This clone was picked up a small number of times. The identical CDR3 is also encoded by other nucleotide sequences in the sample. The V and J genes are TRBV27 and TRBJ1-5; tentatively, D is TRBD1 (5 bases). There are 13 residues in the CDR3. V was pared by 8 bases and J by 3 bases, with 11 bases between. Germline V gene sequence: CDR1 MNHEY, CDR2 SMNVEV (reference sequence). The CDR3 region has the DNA TGTGCCAGCGGGGCCGGGCACAATCAGCCCCAGCATTTT. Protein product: CASGAGHNQPQHF.

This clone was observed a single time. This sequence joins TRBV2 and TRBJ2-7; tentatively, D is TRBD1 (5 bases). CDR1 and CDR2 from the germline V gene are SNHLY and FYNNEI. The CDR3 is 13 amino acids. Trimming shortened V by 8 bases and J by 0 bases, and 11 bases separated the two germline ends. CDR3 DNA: TGTGCCAGCCTAGGGGTGCCCTCCTACGAGCAGTACTTC. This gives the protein CASLGVPSYEQYF.

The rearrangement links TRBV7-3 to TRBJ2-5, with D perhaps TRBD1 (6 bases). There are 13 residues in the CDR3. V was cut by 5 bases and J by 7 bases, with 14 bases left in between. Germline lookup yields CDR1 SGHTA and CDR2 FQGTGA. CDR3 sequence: CASSPGHRGTQYF. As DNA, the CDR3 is TGTGCCAGCAGCCCGGGACACCGGGGGACCCAGTACTTC.

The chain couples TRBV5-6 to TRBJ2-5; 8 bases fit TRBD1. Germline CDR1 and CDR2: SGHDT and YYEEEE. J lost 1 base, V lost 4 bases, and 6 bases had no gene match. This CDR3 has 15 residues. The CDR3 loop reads CASSPMTGAQETQYF. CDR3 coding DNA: TGTGCCAGCAGCCCCATGACAGGGGCCCAAGAGACCCAGTACTTC.

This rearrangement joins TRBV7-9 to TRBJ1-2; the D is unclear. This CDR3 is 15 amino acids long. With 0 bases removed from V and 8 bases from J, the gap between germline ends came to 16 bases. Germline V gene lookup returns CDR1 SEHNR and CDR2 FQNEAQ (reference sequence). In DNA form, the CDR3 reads TGTGCCAGCAGCTTAGCGAGACTGGTTGGTTTCGGCTACACCTTC. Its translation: CASSLARLVGFGYTF.